This TCR beta chain was observed in a study of identical twins. General study findings and limits: The study reached conclusions through statistical analysis that was cross-sectional, not following the same donors.

TCRdb itself ran the 5' RACE reads through MiXCR, one entry per CDR3 protein. The sample holds 1.5 million to 2 million distinct CDR3 sequences, about 32% seen once. Germline values: CDR1 MDHEN, CDR2 SYDVKM. This CDR3 is 14 amino acids long. V lost 3 bases and J 5 bases, leaving 13 bases between the germline ends. This clonotype turned up a few times. Its cognate antigen is unknown. The sample was cord blood. This clonotype was sampled from a newborn girl in good health. This chain joins TRBV28 and TRBJ2-5, with D perhaps TRBD2 (6 bases). In DNA form, the CDR3 reads TGTGCCAGCAGTTTGAGGTCGGGAGTTGAGACCCAGTACTTC. This encodes CASSLRSGVETQYF.